These T cell receptor beta chains were read from a single sample in a study of cytomegalovirus exposure and HLA in healthy donors. Sequencing used immunoSEQ multiplex PCR; TCRdb keeps in-frame clones, though not all of them. The sample carries roughly 190,000 clones, 9.5% to 15% recorded once. The specimen was PBMCs. All receptors come from a man aged 45-60 years in good health and CMV-seropositive. CDR3s include the opening cysteine and the closing phenylalanine or tryptophan. The D gene is left open where the match is weak. Some rows have no size entry. The others give once, few or many, or a class for an expanded clone.

v_gene,len,d_gene,j_gene,abundance,CDR3aa,CDR3nt
TRBV7-2,19,TRBD1,TRBJ2-6,NA,CASSSTPTGSYSGANVLTF,TGTGCCAGCAGCTCGACCCCGACAGGGTCTTACTCTGGGGCCAACGTCCTGACTTTC
TRBV9,14,NA,TRBJ1-1,NA,CASSVGEGNTEAFF,TGTGCCAGCAGCGTAGGGGAGGGGAACACTGAAGCTTTCTTT
TRBV7-9,16,NA,TRBJ2-1,few,CASSPIDFSSYNEQFF,TGTGCCAGCAGCCCGATCGATTTCAGCTCCTACAATGAGCAGTTCTTC
TRBV6-5,16,TRBD1,TRBJ1-4,NA,CASSYSGQGPNEKLFF,TGTGCCAGCAGTTACTCGGGACAGGGACCCAATGAAAAACTGTTTTTT
TRBV11-2,16,TRBD2,TRBJ2-3,NA,CASSLGTSGGTDTQYF,TGTGCCAGCAGCTTAGGGACTAGCGGGGGAACAGATACGCAGTATTTT
TRBV15,15,NA,TRBJ1-5,NA,CATSRGPDLGQPQHF,TGTGCCACCAGCAGAGGGCCGGACTTAGGTCAGCCCCAGCATTTT
TRBV9,15,TRBD1,TRBJ2-5,NA,CASSAYDRGRETQYF,TGTGCCAGCAGCGCGTACGACAGGGGCAGAGAGACCCAGTACTTC
TRBV7-2,14,NA,TRBJ1-1,few,CASSGGQTNAEAFF,TGTGCCAGCAGCGGTGGACAGACCAACGCTGAAGCTTTCTTT
TRBV7-2,14,NA,TRBJ1-1,NA,CASSKRAGRTEAFF,TGTGCCAGCAGCAAACGCGCCGGGAGGACTGAAGCTTTCTTT
TRBV9,15,TRBD2,TRBJ2-3,NA,CASSANGGELDTQYF,TGTGCCAGCAGCGCCAACGGGGGGGAATTAGATACGCAGTATTTT
TRBV5-4,14,NA,TRBJ1-6,NA,CASSFWAGNSPLHF,TGTGCCAGCAGCTTTTGGGCAGGGAATTCACCCCTCCACTTT
TRBV5-6,14,TRBD1,TRBJ1-2,NA,CASSPGQRFYGYTF,TGTGCCAGCAGCCCGGGACAGAGGTTTTATGGCTACACCTTC
TRBV7-8,16,TRBD2,TRBJ2-2,NA,CATLLAGGPGTGELFF,TGTGCCACCTTACTAGCGGGGGGGCCGGGCACCGGGGAGCTGTTTTTT
TRBV9,14,NA,TRBJ1-2,NA,CASSVEEGDYGYTF,TGTGCCAGCAGCGTAGAGGAAGGGGACTATGGCTACACCTTC
TRBV4-3,18,TRBD1,TRBJ1-1,NA,CASSRKTGTGIEGTEAFF,TGCGCCAGCAGCCGAAAGACCGGGACAGGGATTGAAGGCACTGAAGCTTTCTTT
TRBV4-1,15,NA,TRBJ1-4,few,CASSTNPATNEKLFF,TGCGCCAGCAGCACAAATCCTGCAACTAATGAAAAACTGTTTTTT